Following are 26 T cell receptor beta chains from one sample sequenced in a study of high-grade serous ovarian cancer treatment subgroups. The table came from immunoSEQ multiplex PCR; TCRdb's copy has only in-frame clones and leaves some out. The sample includes 2,500 to 3,500 clones, about four fifths of them seen just once. Tumor samples were obtained before definitive surgery or chemotherapy. Sequencing was carried out using tumor tissue. The receptors were gathered from a human donor with high-grade serous ovarian cancer.

The chain joins TRBV9 to TRBJ1-3, with a possible D match to TRBD1 (5 bases). With 0 bases removed from V and 0 bases from J, the gap between germline ends came to 10 bases. The CDR3 runs to 16 residues. Germline loops: CDR1 SGDLS, CDR2 YYNGEE. The CDR3 sequence: CASSVGGSHSGNTIYF. CDR3 coding DNA: TGTGCCAGCAGCGTAGGGGGGTCTCACTCTGGAAACACCATATATTTT.

This clone was seen once. Other DNA sequences within the sample encode an identical CDR3. This sequence joins TRBV28 and TRBJ2-1; tentatively, D is TRBD2 (6 bases). Germline V gives CDR1 MDHEN, CDR2 SYDVKM. Trimming took off 6 bases at V and 6 bases at J, with 18 bases between the two ends. This CDR3 has 15 residues. The CDR3 spells CASSPPGLPGNEQFF. The CDR3, as DNA: TGTGCCAGCAGCCCACCGGGACTCCCGGGCAATGAGCAGTTCTTC.

V is TRBV14 and J is TRBJ2-1; 15 bases are shared with TRBD2. The CDR3 totals 17 residues. Germline V gene data show CDR1 as SGHDN and CDR2 as FVKESK. The J segment lost 6 bases and the V segment lost 4 bases, leaving 7 bases of the junction unmatched. The CDR3 spells CASSRGLAGGRTNEQFF. CDR3 bases: TGTGCCAGCAGCCGGGGACTAGCGGGAGGTAGGACCAATGAGCAGTTCTTC.

V is TRBV7-2 and J is TRBJ2-4; TRBD1 matches 12 bases. Germline CDR1 SGHTA, CDR2 FQGNSA. This CDR3 comprises 15 residues. V gave up 5 bases and J gave up 9 bases; unmatched junction bases: 8. CDR3 DNA: TGTGCCAGCAGCCTCCGGGACAGGGGGCCGCGCATTCAGTACTTC. This translates into CASSLRDRGPRIQYF. Combining the CDR3 with reference TRBV7-2 and TRBJ2-4 gives the whole variable domain GAGVSQSPSNKVTEKGKDVELRCDPISGHTALYWYRQSLGQGLEFLIYFQGNSAPDKSGLPSDRFSAERTGGSVSTLTIQRTQQEDSAVYLCASSLRDRGPRIQYFGAGTRLSVL.

The J gene is TRBJ2-7, the V gene TRBV2, with D maybe TRBD2 (6 bases). Trimming cost V 3 bases and J 6 bases, with 18 bases left between them. The CDR3 contains 15 residues. Looked up from germline, CDR1 is SNHLY and CDR2 is FYNNEI. CDR3 in amino acids: CASSEEEAGSSEQYF. DNA of the CDR3: TGTGCCAGCAGTGAGGAGGAGGCGGGATCGAGCGAGCAGTACTTC.

A single count supports this clone. This sequence joins TRBV10-3 and TRBJ2-7; 9 bases align to TRBD1. V lost 4 bases and J lost 5; bases outside the gene matches: 3. The CDR3 has 13 amino acids. CDR1 and CDR2 from the germline V gene are ENHRY and SYGVKD. CDR3 bases: TGTGCCATCAGTGGTACAGGGGGCCACGAGCAGTACTTC. This encodes CAISGTGGHEQYF.

The rearrangement joins TRBV30 to TRBJ1-1; 7 bases map to TRBD1. Unmatched junction bases numbered 3, after V lost 4 bases and J lost 1 base. The CDR3 is made up of 13 amino acids. Germline V gene lookup returns CDR1 GTSNPN and CDR2 SVGIG (reference sequence). The CDR3 loop is CAWTTGKNTEAFF. In nucleotides, the CDR3 is TGTGCCTGGACGACAGGGAAGAACACTGAAGCTTTCTTT.

Regarding this clone: The same CDR3 also results from other DNA sequences found in this sample. This rearrangement joins TRBV28 to TRBJ2-7; D might be TRBD2 (6 bases). CDR1 and CDR2 from the germline V gene are MDHEN and SYDVKM. This CDR3 spans 15 amino acids. The V end was cut by 6 bases, the J end by 0 bases, with 15 bases between. The CDR3 is CASSPPGLPSYEQYF. The CDR3, as DNA: TGTGCCAGCAGCCCCCCGGGACTCCCCTCCTACGAGCAGTACTTC.

This clone has only a few counts. V gene TRBV7-9 combines with J gene TRBJ2-1; D is unresolved. The CDR3 is 13 amino acids. Germline CDR1 and CDR2: SEHNR and FQNEAQ (reference sequence). The V and J ends lost 6 bases and 4 bases respectively, with 10 bases between them. The CDR3 region has the DNA TGTGCCAGCAGGTCAAGGGATTACAATGAGCAGTTCTTC. It specifies CASRSRDYNEQFF.

This rearrangement joins TRBV27 to TRBJ2-7; D possibly corresponds to TRBD2 (6 bases). Per the germline V gene, CDR1 is MNHEY and CDR2 is SMNVEV (reference sequence). CDR3 length: 13 residues. V lost 6 bases and J 3 bases, leaving 12 bases between the germline ends. The CDR3 here is CASSLGRRYEQYF. The DNA for the CDR3 is TGTGCCAGCAGCCTAGGGAGGCGCTACGAGCAGTACTTC.

This clone was seen a single time. The same CDR3 can be traced to other DNA sequences in this sample. The chain combines TRBV28 with TRBJ1-1; the D gene is possibly TRBD1 (5 bases). The CDR3 covers 15 residues. Per germline, CDR1 MDHEN and CDR2 SYDVKM. Trimming took off 6 bases at V and 1 base at J, with 15 bases between the two ends. CDR3 nucleotides: TGTGCCAGCAGCCCCCCCGGACACCCGAACACTGAAGCTTTCTTT. Translated, it gives CASSPPGHPNTEAFF.

Turning to this clone: In the same sample, other DNA sequences code for this CDR3. The V and J genes are TRBV28 and TRBJ2-7; a possible D gene is TRBD2 (6 bases). The CDR3 has 15 amino acids. Trimming removed 6 bases at V and 2 bases at J, with 17 bases between. From germline, CDR1 is MDHEN and CDR2 SYDVKM. The CDR3 DNA sequence: TGTGCCAGCAGCCCACCTGGACTACCGACCTACGAGCAGTACTTC. It codes for CASSPPGLPTYEQYF.

V and J are TRBV10-1 and TRBJ1-5; D gene uncertain. Trimming removed 3 bases at V and 0 bases at J, with 6 bases between. Germline CDR1 is WNHNN and CDR2 is SYGVQD (reference sequence). This CDR3 is built from 14 residues. CDR3 loop: CASSESGSNQPQHF. CDR3 nucleotides: TGCGCCAGCAGTGAATCCGGTAGCAATCAGCCCCAGCATTTT.

This sequence joins TRBV7-2 and TRBJ1-6; the D is unclear. In germline, CDR1 is SGHTA, CDR2 FQGNSA. CDR3 length: 14 residues. V lost 2 bases and J 10 bases, leaving 12 bases between the germline ends. CDR3 sequence (DNA): TGTGCCAGCAGCTTATCTGGCTCGGGATCACCCCTCCACTTT. Translation: CASSLSGSGSPLHF.

The V and J genes are TRBV29-1 and TRBJ2-1, with D perhaps given as TRBD1 or TRBD2 (6 bases each). CDR1 is SQVTM and CDR2 is ANQGSEA in the germline V gene. V lost 6 bases and J lost 7, with 13 bases in between. CDR3 length: 12 amino acids. The CDR3, as DNA: TGCAGCGTGGGGGGCCCGTGGAATGAGCAGTTCTTC. This translates into CSVGGPWNEQFF.

The chain joins TRBV28 to TRBJ1-1; the D gene is possibly TRBD1 (6 bases). The CDR3 runs 15 residues. Per germline, CDR1 MDHEN and CDR2 SYDVKM. Trimming removed 5 bases at V and 1 base at J, with 14 bases between. CDR3 sequence (DNA): TGTGCCAGCAGTCCTCCCGGACAGCCGAACACTGAAGCTTTCTTT. It yields the protein CASSPPGQPNTEAFF.

This clone has only one observation. V is TRBV7-9 and J is TRBJ2-2; 7 nucleotides line up with TRBD1. Germline values: CDR1 SEHNR, CDR2 FQNEAQ (reference sequence). With V trimmed by 6 bases and J by 7 bases, 8 bases remained unmatched. This CDR3 comprises 14 residues. DNA for the CDR3: TGTGCCAGCAGTCTAACACAGGGGATCGGGGAGCTGTTTTTT. Translation gives CASSLTQGIGELFF.

This chain connects TRBV13 to TRBJ2-1; a weak D match, TRBD1 (5 bases). V dropped 3 bases and J dropped 5 bases, with 14 bases sitting between them. The CDR3 contains 15 residues. The germline CDR1 and CDR2 sequences are PRHDT and FYEKMQ (reference sequence). The CDR3 bases are TGTGCCAGCAGCTTCTTAGACAGTCTTAACAATGAGCAGTTCTTC. Its protein product is CASSFLDSLNNEQFF.

The rearrangement uses TRBV28 and TRBJ1-1; possibly TRBD1 for D (5 bases). Per the germline V gene, CDR1 is MDHEN and CDR2 is SYDVKM. The CDR3 loop spans 15 amino acids. V dropped 2 bases and J dropped 1 base, with 11 bases sitting between them. Here the CDR3 reads CASSLGGVPNTEAFF. CDR3 bases: TGTGCCAGCAGTTTAGGGGGGGTCCCGAACACTGAAGCTTTCTTT.

The chain employs TRBV10-3 and TRBJ1-5, with 8 bases that match TRBD1. This CDR3 spans 15 amino acids. V was pared by 8 bases and J by 0 bases, with 6 bases of the junction left unmatched. Germline V gene lookup returns CDR1 ENHRY and CDR2 SYGVKD. The CDR3 region has the DNA TGTGCCATCTCGACAGGGGTCCTTAGCAATCAGCCCCAGCATTTT. Its protein is CAISTGVLSNQPQHF.

The gene calls are TRBV5-1 and TRBJ2-1; D uncertain. V was cut by 0 bases and J by 8 bases, with 15 bases left in between. The CDR3 length is 15 residues. Germline loops: CDR1 SGHRS, CDR2 YFSETQ. CDR3 residues: CASSLESTPGYEQFF. CDR3 in DNA: TGCGCCAGCAGCTTGGAGTCTACTCCCGGCTATGAGCAGTTCTTC. The full variable domain, rest sourced from reference TRBV5-1 and TRBJ2-1, is KAGVTQTPRYLIKTRGQQVTLSCSPISGHRSVSWYQQTPGQGLQFLFEYFSETQRNKGNFPGRFSGRQFSNSRSEMNVSTLELGDSALYLCASSLESTPGYEQFFGPGTRLTVL.

The chain employs TRBV7-9 and TRBJ2-7, with D unresolved. CDR3 length: 14 amino acids. V lost 1 base to trimming and J lost 3 bases, with 10 bases between them. Germline V gene data show CDR1 as SEHNR and CDR2 as FQNEAQ (reference sequence). Here the CDR3 reads CASSLGSSLYEQYF. The CDR3 DNA is TGTGCCAGCAGCTTAGGCAGCAGTCTCTACGAGCAGTACTTC.

This clone has a handful of counts. The genes are TRBV30 and TRBJ2-2; D not resolved. The CDR3 length is 13 residues. Trimming took off 2 bases at V and 6 bases at J, with 10 bases between the two ends. Germline-derived CDR1 and CDR2 are GTSNPN and SVGIG (reference sequence). The CDR3 here is CAWSPSSPGELFF. The CDR3 nucleotides read TGTGCCTGGAGTCCTAGTAGTCCCGGGGAGCTGTTTTTT.

V and J are TRBV2 and TRBJ1-4; D perhaps matches TRBD1 (5 bases). The CDR3 spans 15 residues. V was clipped by 10 bases and J by 5 bases, with 20 bases between them. The germline V gene has CDR1 SNHLY and CDR2 FYNNEI. CDR3 nucleotide sequence: TGTGCCAACAGGCCGGGACTCTCGGCGAATGAAAAACTGTTTTTT. It yields the protein CANRPGLSANEKLFF.

The rearrangement links TRBV28 to TRBJ2-7, with D possibly matching TRBD2 (6 bases). CDR3 length equals 15 residues. Germline CDR1 reads MDHEN; CDR2 reads SYDVKM. The V end was cut by 6 bases, the J end by 3 bases, with 18 bases between. CDR3 residues: CASSPPGLPVYEQYF. DNA for the CDR3: TGTGCCAGCAGCCCTCCGGGACTGCCAGTCTACGAGCAGTACTTC. The complete variable domain, with remaining parts taken from reference TRBV28 and TRBJ2-7, reads DVKVTQSSRYLVKRTGEKVFLECVQDMDHENMFWYRQDPGLGLRLIYFSYDVKMKEKGDIPEGYSVSREKKERFSLILESASTNQTSMYLCASSPPGLPVYEQYFGPGTRLTVT.

The rearrangement links TRBV5-5 to TRBJ2-3, with D hard to call. Deletions cut 0 bases from V and 5 bases from J, with 4 bases between. Germline V gene lookup returns CDR1 SGHKS and CDR2 YYEKEE (reference sequence). The CDR3 runs 12 residues. The CDR3 coding sequence is TGTGCCAGCAGCTTGGAAGTAGATACGCAGTATTTT. As protein: CASSLEVDTQYF.